The entry that follows covers one T cell receptor (beta chain) sequence. In its sample, this clone was seen a few times. What this receptor recognizes is not known. The sample holds no much larger clone one base away, and base qualities are not on file. The immunoSEQ Assay, a bias-controlled multiplex PCR, was used to amplify TCRbeta CDR3 regions from genomic DNA. Regarding the original processing steps: Within the assay, amplification of reference gene primers was used to estimate how many nucleated cells each sample contained. Sequence reads were collapsed and filtered to measure the absolute abundance of every unique TCRbeta CDR3 rearrangement. For each sample, productive Simpson clonality was calculated as the square root of Simpson's diversity index across productive rearrangements. TCRdb mirrors the immuneACCESS table, restricted to in-frame sequences. Some clones are absent from its copies; in checked studies, under half trace to an unresolved V gene, and the reason for the others is unknown. For V, J and clone size, that table is used; D and trimming come from the DNA. The sample table shows 300,000 or so clones, and 65% to 85% are seen once. The ten largest account for approximately 1.3% of the sample.

This sample is part of a study of blood T cell repertoires in COVID-19 (dated by TCRdb to about 2020). The study in broad terms: Collaborator samples came from the United States, Italy and Spain and covered acute and convalescent phases of COVID-19. The prospective study material was composed of cDNA or gDNA derived from T cells, B-cell-depleted T cells, or PBMCs. Deeply sampled blood TCRbeta repertoires from subjects exposed to, actively infected with, or recovered from COVID-19 were included in the dataset. The repertoires were made available in a free public database intended to serve as a resource for research on the immune response to SARS-CoV-2. Samples came from the ongoing ImmuneRACE study (first 160 participants) plus 1,254 subjects from 6 global collaborators. A de-identified subject ID, COVID-19 status, age in years and sex were almost always included in the sample metadata. Where HLA class I and class II types were available, the types were taken from metadata supplied by the sample provider, not from assay-based typing. Study-level results and caveats: The amount of clinical and demographic metadata varied by source and participant and was provided uncurated.

The CDR3 runs 15 residues from the cysteine to the phenylalanine. Only the CDR3 portion is preserved as DNA: 45 bases, with reading frame beginning at the first base. CDR1 and CDR2 (SNHLY, FYNNEI) derive from the germline V gene. V sheds 3 bases and J sheds 2 bases, leaving 11 bases between their ends. Whole blood was collected in K2EDTA tubes by collaborating institutions according to the institutions' own protocols. For TCRbeta analysis, collaborator samples were shipped as frozen whole blood, as isolated PBMCs, or as DNA extracted from either sample type. The material sequenced was peripheral blood. The TCR was taken from a woman in her 50s with acute or convalescent COVID-19. The receptor chain draws on TRBV2 and TRBJ2-1, with a tentative D gene TRBD2 over 5 matching bases. The nucleotide sequence reads TGTGCCAGCAGTGATGTGGCGGGCCCCTACAATGAGCAGTTCTTC. Its product reads: CASSDVAGPYNEQFF.